These 23 T cell receptor beta chains originate from one sample sequenced in a study of control samples from healthy donors and cancer patients (dated by TCRdb to the early 2020s). Libraries were constructed by the immunoSEQ multiplex PCR assay. Imported from immuneACCESS, the table was reduced by TCRdb to in-frame sequences with V and J called. These copies leave out some clones; in studies compared against another copy, an unresolved V gene accounts for under half, and the cause of the remainder is not known. A total of approximately 180,000 clones appear in this sample, around 92% of them only once. The top ten clones comprise about 2.1% of the sample. The sequenced sample was blood. The receptors stem from a woman in her forties in good health.

In this sample, this clone turned up once. The V and J genes are TRBV5-4 and TRBJ1-3, with TRBD1 matching 7 bases. Germline V gene sequence: CDR1 SGHNT, CDR2 YYREEE (reference sequence). The CDR3 has 14 amino acids. V lost 4 bases and J lost 0; bases outside the gene matches: 1. Written as DNA, the CDR3 is TGTGCCAGCAGCCCAGGGGGCTCTGGAAACACCATATATTTT. Translation gives CASSPGGSGNTIYF.

This clone was observed once. V gene TRBV5-1 combines with J gene TRBJ1-1, with 8 bases that match TRBD1. Germline V CDR1 and CDR2: SGHRS, YFSETQ. Trimming took 4 bases from V and 0 from J; bases not matched to a gene: 5. The CDR3 is 15 amino acids. The DNA for the CDR3 is TGCGCCAGCAGCATACGACAGGGGTTGAACACTGAAGCTTTCTTT. It yields the protein CASSIRQGLNTEAFF.

This clone was recorded once. The rearrangement joins TRBV5-1 to TRBJ2-5, with 12 bases fitting TRBD2. The V gene end was trimmed by 2 bases and the J gene end by 2 bases; junction bases not matched to a gene: 7. The CDR3 is 17 residues long. CDR1 and CDR2 (germline): SGHRS, YFSETQ. The CDR3 DNA is TGCGCCAGCAGCTTATCACTAGCGGGGGGCGGACAAGAGACCCAGTACTTC. Its translation is CASSLSLAGGGQETQYF. Variable domain in full (rest from reference TRBV5-1 and TRBJ2-5): KAGVTQTPRYLIKTRGQQVTLSCSPISGHRSVSWYQQTPGQGLQFLFEYFSETQRNKGNFPGRFSGRQFSNSRSEMNVSTLELGDSALYLCASSLSLAGGGQETQYFGPGTRLLVL.

Worth noting for this clone: At one end, the junction sequence differs from germline, possibly due to a read error. The chain is built from TRBV2 and TRBJ1-3; 8 bases map to TRBD1. The CDR3 contains 12 residues. Germline CDR1 reads SNHLY; CDR2 reads FYNNEI. The CDR3 nucleotides are TGTGCCAGCAGTGTCCGGACAGGGAGCGAGCATTTT. Translating gives CASSVRTGSEHF.

The V gene is TRBV2, the J gene TRBJ2-7; D unresolved. CDR3 size: 13 residues. Deletions cut 5 bases from V and 6 bases from J, with 14 bases between. The germline V gene encodes CDR1 SNHLY and CDR2 FYNNEI. The CDR3 loop reads CASSYSRGSEQYF. The CDR3 bases are TGTGCCAGCAGTTATAGCCGCGGCAGCGAGCAGTACTTC.

This clone has a single count. The CDR3 is CASTPGQGKNQPQHF. The CDR3 DNA reads as TGTGCCAGCACCCCGGGACAGGGGAAAAATCAGCCCCAGCATTTT. This rearrangement joins TRBV2 to TRBJ1-5, with TRBD1 matching 10 bases. The length of the CDR3 is 15 residues. Germline assignment: CDR1 SNHLY and CDR2 FYNNEI. V lost 7 bases and J lost 4; bases outside the gene matches: 7.

The J gene is TRBJ1-1, the V gene TRBV11-2, with 9 bases aligning to TRBD1. This CDR3 is 15 amino acids long. Germline V gene lookup returns CDR1 SGHAT and CDR2 FQNNGV. The trim removed 5 bases at V and 8 bases at J, leaving 12 bases unmatched. CDR3 amino acids: CASSPPGQGPTEAFF. CDR3 in DNA: TGTGCCAGCAGCCCACCCGGACAGGGGCCAACGGAAGCTTTCTTT.

V usage is TRBV18 and J usage is TRBJ2-3, with TRBD2 matching over 8 bases. There are 17 residues in the CDR3. Germline V gene data show CDR1 as KGHSH and CDR2 as LQKENI. J lost 2 bases, V lost 1 base, and 8 bases had no gene match. This chain's CDR3 is CASSPLISGDNTDTQYF. DNA of the CDR3: TGTGCCAGCTCACCACTAATTAGCGGGGATAACACAGATACGCAGTATTTT.

The rearrangement joins TRBV6-4 to TRBJ2-2, with 8 nucleotides matching TRBD1. Germline CDR1 and CDR2: MRHNA and SNTAGT. The CDR3 spans 17 residues. J gave up 4 bases and V 3 bases, and 10 bases lay outside the gene matches. CDR3 bases: TGTGCCAGCAGTGAATCCCAGACAGGGGCCTTCACCGGGGAGCTGTTTTTT. Its protein is CASSESQTGAFTGELFF.

Only one count was recorded for this clone. The chain recombines TRBV5-4 with TRBJ2-5; D call uncertain. Trimming took off 3 bases at V and 3 bases at J, with 9 bases between the two ends. The V gene's germline CDR1 is SGHNT and CDR2 YYREEE (reference sequence). The CDR3 contains 13 residues. The CDR3 sequence: CASSSDREETQYF. CDR3 bases: TGTGCCAGCAGCTCGGACCGAGAAGAGACCCAGTACTTC.

The genes are TRBV7-8 and TRBJ1-5, with D maybe TRBD1 (5 bases). Trimming removed 5 bases from V and 4 bases from J, with 18 bases in between. CDR1 and CDR2 (germline): SGHVS, FQNEAQ. The CDR3 is 16 amino acids. The CDR3 sequence is CASSPPPGGENQPQHF. CDR3 nucleotides: TGTGCCAGCAGCCCGCCCCCCGGGGGAGAGAATCAGCCCCAGCATTTT.

The rearrangement joins TRBV29-1 to TRBJ1-3; D gene uncertain. Germline lookup yields CDR1 SQVTM and CDR2 ANQGSEA. This CDR3 spans 15 amino acids. V was trimmed by 2 bases and J by 3 bases, leaving 14 bases between them. CDR3: CSVETQAVRGNTIYF. CDR3 coding DNA: TGCAGCGTTGAAACTCAGGCAGTACGTGGAAACACCATATATTTT.

The chain joins TRBV7-9 to TRBJ1-6; D call uncertain. Trimming took off 3 bases at V and 14 bases at J, with 17 bases between the two ends. CDR1 is SEHNR, CDR2 FQNEAQ, per germline (reference sequence). CDR3 length: 14 residues. This chain's CDR3 is CASSFGGSHEALHF. The CDR3 DNA is TGTGCCAGCAGCTTCGGAGGAAGCCATGAGGCCCTCCACTTT.

CDR3 in DNA: TGTGCCAGCAGCCAAGACATAAGCCCAACCTACGAGCAGTACTTC. It encodes CASSQDISPTYEQYF. This sequence joins TRBV3-1 (or the pseudogene TRBV3-2) and TRBJ2-7; D gene uncertain. The CDR3 is made up of 15 amino acids. V lost 0 bases and J lost 2, with 11 bases in between. Germline CDR1 reads LGHDT; CDR2 reads YNNKEL (reference sequence).

The gene calls are TRBV5-8 and TRBJ1-5; D may be TRBD1 (6 bases). This CDR3 contains 17 residues. The V end lost 6 bases, the J end lost 6 bases, and 25 bases lay between the germline ends. CDR1 is SGHTS and CDR2 is YDEGEE in the germline V gene. As DNA, the CDR3 is TGTGCCAGCACCCCTCCACCCCAGGGCAGGGGTTTTCAGCCCCAGCATTTT. This translates into CASTPPPQGRGFQPQHF.

The chain uses TRBV5-1 and TRBJ2-1, with TRBD2 identical over 13 bases. The J segment lost 9 bases and the V segment lost 4 bases, leaving 7 bases of the junction unmatched. CDR1 is SGHRS and CDR2 is YFSETQ in the germline V gene. The CDR3 runs 15 residues. CDR3 nucleotide sequence: TGCGCCAGCAGCGCAACTAGCGGGGGGGCACCTGAGCAGTTCTTC. Protein sequence: CASSATSGGAPEQFF.

The V gene is TRBV2, the J gene TRBJ1-2, with unresolved D. V lost 3 bases, J lost 4 bases, and 12 bases lay in between. CDR3 size: 14 residues. Germline CDR1 reads SNHLY; CDR2 reads FYNNEI. The CDR3 sequence is CASSDFPGSYGYTF. The CDR3 coding sequence is TGTGCCAGCAGTGATTTCCCTGGGTCCTATGGCTACACCTTC.

This clone has just a few counts. V and J are TRBV19 and TRBJ1-1; tentative D call: TRBD1 (6 bases). Germline loops: CDR1 LNHDA, CDR2 SQIVND (reference sequence). This CDR3 is 13 amino acids long. V was pared by 1 base and J by 5 bases, with 8 bases between. CDR3: CASSIVQGTEAFF. CDR3 nucleotides: TGTGCCAGTAGTATAGTTCAGGGGACTGAAGCTTTCTTT.

In this sample, this clone turned up once. The rearrangement uses TRBV7-9 and TRBJ1-2, with a tentative D call TRBD1 (6 bases). CDR3 length: 15 amino acids. Trimming left V 4 bases short and J 3 bases short, with 15 bases between. Germline V gene sequence: CDR1 SEHNR, CDR2 FQNEAQ (reference sequence). The CDR3 DNA is TGTGCCAGCAGCTCGACAGGACCTCAACACTATGGCTACACCTTC. Its translation is CASSSTGPQHYGYTF.

The chain links TRBV6-4 to TRBJ2-3, with 10 bases fitting TRBD2. This CDR3 spans 17 amino acids. The trim removed 0 bases at V and 6 bases at J, leaving 9 bases unmatched. In germline, CDR1 is MRHNA, CDR2 SNTAGT. CDR3 sequence: CASSDSPLAGVPDTQYF. CDR3 DNA sequence: TGTGCCAGCAGTGACTCCCCTCTAGCGGGGGTCCCGGATACGCAGTATTTT.

The chain combines TRBV5-4 with TRBJ2-2; 7 nucleotides agree with TRBD1. The CDR3 extends over 14 amino acids. Germline V CDR1 and CDR2: SGHNT, YYREEE (reference sequence). V lost 4 bases to trimming and J lost 6 bases; unmatched junction nucleotides: 6. CDR3 nucleotide sequence: TGTGCCAGCAGCCCTTTCGGACAGGCCGGGGAGCTGTTTTTT. As protein: CASSPFGQAGELFF.

The rearrangement uses TRBV6-1 and TRBJ1-4; D remains unclear. The V gene lost 2 bases and the J gene lost 0 bases, with 10 bases spanning the gap. CDR1 MNHNS and CDR2 SASEGT come from the germline V gene. This CDR3 spans 16 amino acids. CDR3 sequence (DNA): TGTGCCAGCAGTGAATGGGCACATGCAACTAATGAAAAACTGTTTTTT. Translation: CASSEWAHATNEKLFF.

This clone was found once. This rearrangement joins TRBV27 to TRBJ1-3, with D perhaps matching TRBD1 (5 bases). CDR3 size: 16 residues. The V end was cut by 2 bases, the J end by 0 bases, with 11 bases between. Germline CDR1 MNHEY, CDR2 SMNVEV (reference sequence). This CDR3 reads CASSLEAGLSGNTIYF. In nucleotides, the CDR3 is TGTGCCAGCAGTTTAGAGGCGGGACTCTCTGGAAACACCATATATTTT.